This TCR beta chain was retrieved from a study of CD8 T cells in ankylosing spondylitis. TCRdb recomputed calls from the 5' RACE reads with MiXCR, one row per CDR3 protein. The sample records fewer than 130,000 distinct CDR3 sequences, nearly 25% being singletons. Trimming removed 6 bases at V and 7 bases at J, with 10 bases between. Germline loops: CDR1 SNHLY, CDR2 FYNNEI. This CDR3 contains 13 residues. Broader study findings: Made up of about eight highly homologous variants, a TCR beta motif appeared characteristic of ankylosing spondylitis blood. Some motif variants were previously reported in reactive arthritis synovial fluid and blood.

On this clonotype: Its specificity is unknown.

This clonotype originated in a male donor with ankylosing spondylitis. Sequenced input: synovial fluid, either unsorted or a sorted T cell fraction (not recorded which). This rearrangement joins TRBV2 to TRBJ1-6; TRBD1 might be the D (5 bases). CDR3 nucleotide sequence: TGTGCCAGCAGGGGAGAGGGGAATTCACCCCTCCACTTT. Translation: CASRGEGNSPLHF.